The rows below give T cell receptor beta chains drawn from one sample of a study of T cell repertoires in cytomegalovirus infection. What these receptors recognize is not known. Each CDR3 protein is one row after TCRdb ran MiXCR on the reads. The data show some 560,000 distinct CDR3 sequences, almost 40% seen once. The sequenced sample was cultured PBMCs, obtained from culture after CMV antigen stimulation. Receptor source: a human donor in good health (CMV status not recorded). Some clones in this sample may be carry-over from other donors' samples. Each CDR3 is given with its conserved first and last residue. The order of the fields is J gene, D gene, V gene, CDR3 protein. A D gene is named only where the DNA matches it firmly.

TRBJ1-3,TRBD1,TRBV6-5,CASRTGAGNTIYF
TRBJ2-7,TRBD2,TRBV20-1,CSARYSGGTYEQYF
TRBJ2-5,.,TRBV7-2,CASSFADQETQYF
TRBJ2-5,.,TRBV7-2,CASSLRARETQYF
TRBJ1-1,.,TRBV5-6,CASSWGFNTEAFF
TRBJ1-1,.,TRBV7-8,CASSYSGGNTEAFF
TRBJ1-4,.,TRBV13,CASSQGPGAGGNEKLFF
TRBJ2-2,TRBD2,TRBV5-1,CASRLAVNTGELFF
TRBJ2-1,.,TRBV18,CASSPGEGEQFF
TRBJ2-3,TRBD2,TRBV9,CASCPSGAPGDTQYF
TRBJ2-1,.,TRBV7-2,CASKKGGEGYNEQFF
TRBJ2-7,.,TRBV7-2,CASSLGQGGEQYF
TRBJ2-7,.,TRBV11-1,CASSPTPSLEQYF
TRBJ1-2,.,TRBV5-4,CASSLISGESGYTF
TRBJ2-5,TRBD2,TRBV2,CASSGGGGASLTQYF
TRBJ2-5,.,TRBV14,CASSLLISGQETQYF
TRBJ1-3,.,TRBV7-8,CASSAEGLNTIYF
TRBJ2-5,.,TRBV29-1,CSVEGPGLGETQYF
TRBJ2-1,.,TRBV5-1,CASSLVVGSQEQFF
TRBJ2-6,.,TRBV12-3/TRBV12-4,CASCLMGGGAFGANVLTF
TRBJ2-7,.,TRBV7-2,CASSPRSGRSTYEQYF
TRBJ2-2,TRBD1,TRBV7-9,CASSPPARGRKNTGELFF
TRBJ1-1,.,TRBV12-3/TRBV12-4,CASSALGTANTEAFF
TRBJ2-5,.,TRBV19,CASSIVGNGETQYF
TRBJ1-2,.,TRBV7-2,CASSLAVGPATNYGYTF
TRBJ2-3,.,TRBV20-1,CSALHPRGPTDTQYF
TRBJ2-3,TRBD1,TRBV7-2,CASSLDRESDTQYF
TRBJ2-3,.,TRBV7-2,CASSPLWGSTDTQYF
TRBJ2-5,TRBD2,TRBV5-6,CASRHAGTSRKTQYF
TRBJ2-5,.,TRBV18,CASSRNRERETQYF
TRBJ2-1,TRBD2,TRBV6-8,CASRPASGVYNEQFF
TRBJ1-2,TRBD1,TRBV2,CASRVGQINYGYTF
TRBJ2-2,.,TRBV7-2,CASSLVPPSVLNTGELFF
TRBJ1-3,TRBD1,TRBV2,CASSANRGSGNTIYF
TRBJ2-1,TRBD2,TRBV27,CASSWGSGRVGGEQFF
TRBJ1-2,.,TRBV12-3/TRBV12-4,CASSPRGQYYGYTF
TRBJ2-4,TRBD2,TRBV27,CASSTKTSGKAKNIQYF
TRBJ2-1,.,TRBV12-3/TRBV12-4,CASNQGGSYNEQFF
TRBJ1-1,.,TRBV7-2,CASSPSMQNTEAFF
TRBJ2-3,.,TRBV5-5,CASSPWNTDTQYF
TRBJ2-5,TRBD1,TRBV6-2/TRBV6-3,CASTSGTDRETQYF
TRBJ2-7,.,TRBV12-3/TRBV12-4,CASGGLGYEQYF
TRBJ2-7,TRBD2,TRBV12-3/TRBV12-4,CASSTTGLAPYEQYF
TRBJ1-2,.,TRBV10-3,CAIMDRDNYGYTF
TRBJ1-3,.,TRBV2,CASRRSGNTIYF
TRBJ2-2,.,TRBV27,CASSFRGRSTGELFF
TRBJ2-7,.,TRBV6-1,CASKLTGHHEQYF
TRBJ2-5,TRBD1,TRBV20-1,CSARAGQGTGETQYF